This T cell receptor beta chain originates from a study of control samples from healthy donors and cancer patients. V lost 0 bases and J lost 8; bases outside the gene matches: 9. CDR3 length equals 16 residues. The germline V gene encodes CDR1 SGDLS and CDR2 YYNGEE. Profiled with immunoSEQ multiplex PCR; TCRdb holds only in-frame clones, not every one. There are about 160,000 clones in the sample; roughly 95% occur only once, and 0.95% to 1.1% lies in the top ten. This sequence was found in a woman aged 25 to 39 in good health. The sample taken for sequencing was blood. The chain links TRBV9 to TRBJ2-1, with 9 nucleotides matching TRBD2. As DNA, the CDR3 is TGTGCCAGCAGCGTAGGTGCGGGAGGGATCCTCGATGAGCAGTTCTTC. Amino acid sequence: CASSVGAGGILDEQFF.